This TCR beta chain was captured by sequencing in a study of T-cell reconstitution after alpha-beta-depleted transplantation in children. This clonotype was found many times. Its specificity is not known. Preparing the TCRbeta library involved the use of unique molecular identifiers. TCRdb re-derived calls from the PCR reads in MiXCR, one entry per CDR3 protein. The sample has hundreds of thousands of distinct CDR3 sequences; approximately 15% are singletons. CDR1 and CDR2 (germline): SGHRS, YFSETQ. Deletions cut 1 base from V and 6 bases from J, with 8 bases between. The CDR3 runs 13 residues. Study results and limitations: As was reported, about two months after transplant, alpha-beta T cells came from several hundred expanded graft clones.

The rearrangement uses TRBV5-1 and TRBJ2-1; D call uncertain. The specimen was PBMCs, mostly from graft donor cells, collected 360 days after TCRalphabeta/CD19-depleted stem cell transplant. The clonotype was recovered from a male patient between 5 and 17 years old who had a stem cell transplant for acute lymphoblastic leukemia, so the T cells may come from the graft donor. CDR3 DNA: TGCGCCAGCAGCTTGTATGGGGTCAATGAGCAGTTCTTC. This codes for CASSLYGVNEQFF.